This is a list of T cell receptor beta chains from one sample in a study of blood T cell repertoires in COVID-19. TCRdb keeps only in-frame clones here, not all; method: immunoSEQ multiplex PCR. The table lists about 210,000 clones, approximately 82% of them singletons. The specimen sequenced was peripheral blood. Receptors originate from a woman aged 45 to 65 with acute or convalescent COVID-19. Both conserved end residues are part of each CDR3. A D gene is named only where the DNA matches it firmly. Part of the rows lack a size; the others show once, few, many or a class for expanded clones.

cdr3_nt	cdr3_aa	v_call	clone_size	j_call	d_call
TGTGCCACTACGGACGGACTCACAGATACGCAGTATTTT	CATTDGLTDTQYF	TRBV6-5	.	TRBJ2-3	.
TGCGCCAGCAGTGAGGCGGCCTACGAGCAGTACTTC	CASSEAAYEQYF	TRBV10-2	.	TRBJ2-7	.
TGTGCCACCCAGACGGCTAGCACGAACACCGGGGAGCTGTTTTTT	CATQTASTNTGELFF	TRBV2	.	TRBJ2-2	.
TGTGCCAGCAGCTTAGGGGCCCTAGCGCTCACAGATACGCAGTATTTT	CASSLGALALTDTQYF	TRBV7-6	.	TRBJ2-3	.
TGTGCCAGTAGCACGGTAGAGGGGGCGCTTCCTGGCTACACCTTC	CASSTVEGALPGYTF	TRBV19	.	TRBJ1-2	TRBD1
TGCAGTGCTAGTTCTGCTAGCGGGTACACAGATACGCAGTATTTT	CSASSASGYTDTQYF	TRBV20-1	.	TRBJ2-3	TRBD2
TGTGCCAGCAGTTTCAAGGGACAGGGAACGTTGTCCTATAATTCACCCCTCCACTTT	CASSFKGQGTLSYNSPLHF	TRBV27	.	TRBJ1-6	TRBD1
TGTGCCAGCAGTACGACATTGAACACTGAAGCTTTCTTT	CASSTTLNTEAFF	TRBV28	.	TRBJ1-1	.
TGTGCCAGCAGCCTCGGGACTAGCGGGAGCTCCTACAATGAGCAGTTCTTC	CASSLGTSGSSYNEQFF	TRBV7-3	.	TRBJ2-1	TRBD2
TGTGCCAGCAGTTTAGTACGAGGGACTGAAGCTTTCTTT	CASSLVRGTEAFF	TRBV28	.	TRBJ1-1	.
TGTGCCACCAGTGAGGCAGGGTTTGGCAATCAGCCCCAGCATTTT	CATSEAGFGNQPQHF	TRBV24-1	few	TRBJ1-5	.
TGTGCCAGCAGTTTATGGGGTATGGAAGGGGTGGCTAACTATGGCTACACCTTC	CASSLWGMEGVANYGYTF	TRBV28	.	TRBJ1-2	.
TGTGCCAGTAAGGCCAGGGGCAAAAACATTCAGTACTTC	CASKARGKNIQYF	TRBV19	.	TRBJ2-4	.
TGTGCCAGCAGCTCAGACAGGGGGTCTTACGAGCAGTACTTC	CASSSDRGSYEQYF	TRBV7-9	.	TRBJ2-7	TRBD1
TGCAGTGCTAGTATGGGGGGAACTGAAGCTTTCTTT	CSASMGGTEAFF	TRBV20-1	.	TRBJ1-1	.
TGTGCCAGCAGTGGGGTGGAGACAGGGCTATTTTCGAACACTGAAGCTTTCTTT	CASSGVETGLFSNTEAFF	TRBV13	.	TRBJ1-1	TRBD1
TGTGCCAGCAGCCCCGCGACCCTAGCAGAGACCCAGTACTTC	CASSPATLAETQYF	TRBV7-2	few	TRBJ2-5	.
TGTGCCAGCAGCAAAAATGGACAGTCCCAAGAGACCCAGTACTTC	CASSKNGQSQETQYF	TRBV21-1	.	TRBJ2-5	.
TGTGCCAGCAGCCAGGGCGTCTCCTACGAGCAGTACTTC	CASSQGVSYEQYF	TRBV3-1/TRBV3-2	.	TRBJ2-7	.
TGTGCCAGCAGCCATACAGGCGGGGGAGTCGGTAATTCACCCCTCCACTTT	CASSHTGGGVGNSPLHF	TRBV3-1/TRBV3-2	.	TRBJ1-6	.
TGCGCCAGCAGCTTCTGGGGACAGGGGGCCCTCTATGGCTACACCTTC	CASSFWGQGALYGYTF	TRBV5-1	.	TRBJ1-2	TRBD1
TGTGCCAGCAGGCCATCGAGGGGGGAGACCCAGTACTTC	CASRPSRGETQYF	TRBV2	.	TRBJ2-5	.
TGTGCCAGCAGTCGTTATAGCGGGAGGGATTCGTACGAGCAGTACTTC	CASSRYSGRDSYEQYF	TRBV27	.	TRBJ2-7	TRBD2
TGTGCCAGCAGTCCTGGCCTTGGGGAGCTGTTTTTT	CASSPGLGELFF	TRBV6-5	.	TRBJ2-2	.
TGTGCCAGTAGTATCGCGCGGGAGGGCCGAGGGGAGACCCAGTACTTC	CASSIAREGRGETQYF	TRBV19	.	TRBJ2-5	TRBD2
TGTGCCAGCTCCTGGGGGGGAGAGCAGTTCTTC	CASSWGGEQFF	TRBV3-1/TRBV3-2	.	TRBJ2-1	TRBD2
TGTGCCAGCAGCCGCCGGGGGGAGGCCTACGAGCAGTACTTC	CASSRRGEAYEQYF	TRBV9	.	TRBJ2-7	TRBD2
TGTGCCAGCAGCACCCTAGCGGGAGAAGGGCTTGAGCAGTTCTTC	CASSTLAGEGLEQFF	TRBV7-2	once	TRBJ2-1	TRBD2
TGTGCCAGCAGACTAGCGGGAGGTAGACAAGAGACCCAGTACTTC	CASRLAGGRQETQYF	TRBV28	.	TRBJ2-5	TRBD2
TGTGCCAGCAGCTCGGACAGGGAGGAGACCCAGTACTTC	CASSSDREETQYF	TRBV5-4	few	TRBJ2-5	TRBD1
TGTGCCTGGAGACTCCCCGGGGCCTACAATGAGCAGTTCTTC	CAWRLPGAYNEQFF	TRBV30	.	TRBJ2-1	.
TGTGCCAGCAGTGAAGCGGGACAGTTGTCTCACACCATATATTTT	CASSEAGQLSHTIYF	TRBV6-1	.	TRBJ1-3	TRBD1
TGTGCCAGCAGTACCGCAGGGTCCTACAATGAGCAGTTCTTC	CASSTAGSYNEQFF	TRBV9	once	TRBJ2-1	.
TGCGCCAGCAGTGAAACGGGCTACGAGCAGTACTTC	CASSETGYEQYF	TRBV10-1	.	TRBJ2-7	.
TGCGCCAGCAGCTCGGATCCCGGGACAGGGGGGAAATCCCAGTACTTC	CASSSDPGTGGKSQYF	TRBV5-1	.	TRBJ2-5	TRBD1
TGTGCCAGCAGCCTACGAAGTGTGGGCGTGGGACAGTTCGACTATGGCTACACCTTC	CASSLRSVGVGQFDYGYTF	TRBV4-2	.	TRBJ1-2	TRBD1
TGTGCCAGCTGTTCGACGACAGGGGGAAATCAGCCCCAGCATTTT	CASCSTTGGNQPQHF	TRBV21-1	once	TRBJ1-5	.
TGTGCCAGCAGCTTCCTTAGGACTAGCCGGGGCAATGAGCAGTTCTTC	CASSFLRTSRGNEQFF	TRBV11-2	.	TRBJ2-1	TRBD2
TGCGCCAGCAGCCGGGGTTGGGGCTCTGGGGCCAACGTCCTGACTTTC	CASSRGWGSGANVLTF	TRBV5-1	once	TRBJ2-6	.
TGTGCCAGCAGTCGAGTGAACACTGAAGCTTTCTTT	CASSRVNTEAFF	TRBV12-3/TRBV12-4	.	TRBJ1-1	.
TGTGCCAGCAGCCCTCGACAGGGGAGTTTCTCTGGAAACACCATATATTTT	CASSPRQGSFSGNTIYF	TRBV3-1/TRBV3-2	.	TRBJ1-3	TRBD1
TGTGCCACCAGTGGTAGACAGGGGTTCTACGAGCAGTACTTC	CATSGRQGFYEQYF	TRBV24-1	.	TRBJ2-7	TRBD1
TGTGCCAGCAGCTACGCGGGGGGATCGGGGCCAGATACGCAGTATTTT	CASSYAGGSGPDTQYF	TRBV9	.	TRBJ2-3	TRBD2
TGTGCCAGCAGTCAAGGACTAGCGGGTGGAGAGCAGTACTTC	CASSQGLAGGEQYF	TRBV2	few	TRBJ2-7	TRBD2
TGTGCCAGCAGCACCCAGCGGGCCGGGGAGCTGTTTTTT	CASSTQRAGELFF	TRBV14	.	TRBJ2-2	.
TGTGCCACCCGGGAGACCCAGTACTTC	CATRETQYF	TRBV24-1	.	TRBJ2-5	.
TGTGCCAGCAGTTCCCCAGGGGGCGTAAACACTGAAGCTTTCTTT	CASSSPGGVNTEAFF	TRBV27	few	TRBJ1-1	TRBD1
TGTGCCAGCAGTTACTACTTTGGGGCCCATGAGCAGTTCTTC	CASSYYFGAHEQFF	TRBV6-5	.	TRBJ2-1	.
TGTGCCAGCAGCCAGACTAGCGGGGGCTCCTACGAGCAGTACTTC	CASSQTSGGSYEQYF	TRBV4-2	.	TRBJ2-7	TRBD2
TGCGCCAGCAGCGGACTAGCGGGAGGTACCTACGAGCAGTACTTC	CASSGLAGGTYEQYF	TRBV5-1	.	TRBJ2-7	TRBD2
TGTGCTAGTGGTCCCGGACTAGCGCAACGTTACAATGAGCAGTTCTTC	CASGPGLAQRYNEQFF	TRBV12-5	.	TRBJ2-1	TRBD2